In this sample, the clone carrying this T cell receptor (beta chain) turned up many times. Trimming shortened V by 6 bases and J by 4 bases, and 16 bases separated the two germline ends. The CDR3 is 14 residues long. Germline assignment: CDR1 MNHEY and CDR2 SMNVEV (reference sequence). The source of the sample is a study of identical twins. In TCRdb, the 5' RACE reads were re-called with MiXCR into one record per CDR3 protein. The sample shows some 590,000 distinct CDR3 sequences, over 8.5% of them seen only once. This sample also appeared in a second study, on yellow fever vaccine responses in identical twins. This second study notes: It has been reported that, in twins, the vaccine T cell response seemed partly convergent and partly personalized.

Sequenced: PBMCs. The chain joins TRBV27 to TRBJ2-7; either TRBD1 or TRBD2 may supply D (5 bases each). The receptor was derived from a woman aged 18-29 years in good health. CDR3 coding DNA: TGTGCCAGCAGCCCGGGACCTCCCTTGTACGAGCAGTACTTC. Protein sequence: CASSPGPPLYEQYF.